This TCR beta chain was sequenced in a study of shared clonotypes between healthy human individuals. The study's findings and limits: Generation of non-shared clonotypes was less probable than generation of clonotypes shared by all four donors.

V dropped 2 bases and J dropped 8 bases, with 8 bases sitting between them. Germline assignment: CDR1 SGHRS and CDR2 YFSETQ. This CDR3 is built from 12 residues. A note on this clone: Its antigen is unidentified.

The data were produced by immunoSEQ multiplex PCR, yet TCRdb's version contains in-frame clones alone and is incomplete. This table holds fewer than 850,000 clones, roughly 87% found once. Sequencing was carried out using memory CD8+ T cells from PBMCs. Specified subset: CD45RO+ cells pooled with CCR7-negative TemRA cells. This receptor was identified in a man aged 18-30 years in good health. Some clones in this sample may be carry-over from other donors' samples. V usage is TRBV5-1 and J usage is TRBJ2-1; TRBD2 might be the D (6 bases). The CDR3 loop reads CASSFWGDEQFF. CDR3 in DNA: TGCGCCAGCAGCTTTTGGGGGGATGAGCAGTTCTTC. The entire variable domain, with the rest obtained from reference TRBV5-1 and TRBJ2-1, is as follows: KAGVTQTPRYLIKTRGQQVTLSCSPISGHRSVSWYQQTPGQGLQFLFEYFSETQRNKGNFPGRFSGRQFSNSRSEMNVSTLELGDSALYLCASSFWGDEQFFGPGTRLTVL.